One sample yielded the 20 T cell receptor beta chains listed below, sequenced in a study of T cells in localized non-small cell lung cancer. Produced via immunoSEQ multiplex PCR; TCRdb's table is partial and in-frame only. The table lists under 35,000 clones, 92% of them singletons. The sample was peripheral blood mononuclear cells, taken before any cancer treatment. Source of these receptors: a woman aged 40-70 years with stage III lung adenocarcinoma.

CDR3 coding DNA: TGTGCCAGCAGTTTAGGGGGCGTCTATGGCTACACCTTC. Its translation: CASSLGGVYGYTF. This chain joins TRBV28 and TRBJ1-2, with D perhaps matching TRBD1 (6 bases). The germline V gene encodes CDR1 MDHEN and CDR2 SYDVKM. The CDR3 is made up of 13 amino acids. V lost 2 bases and J lost 4, with 8 bases in between.

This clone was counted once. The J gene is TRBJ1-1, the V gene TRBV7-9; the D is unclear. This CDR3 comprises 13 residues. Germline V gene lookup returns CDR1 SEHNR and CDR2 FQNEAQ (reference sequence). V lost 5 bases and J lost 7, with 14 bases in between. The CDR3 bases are TGTGCCAGCAGCCAATCTCGGAGAGGTGAAGCTTTCTTT. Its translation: CASSQSRRGEAFF.

The CDR3 sequence: CASSVGGARNTEAFF. The CDR3 nucleotides are TGTGCCAGCAGCGTAGGAGGGGCGAGGAACACTGAAGCTTTCTTT. This chain joins TRBV9 and TRBJ1-1; possibly TRBD1 for D (5 bases). Germline V gives CDR1 SGDLS, CDR2 YYNGEE. V was pared by 0 bases and J by 1 base, with 10 bases between. The CDR3 loop spans 15 amino acids.

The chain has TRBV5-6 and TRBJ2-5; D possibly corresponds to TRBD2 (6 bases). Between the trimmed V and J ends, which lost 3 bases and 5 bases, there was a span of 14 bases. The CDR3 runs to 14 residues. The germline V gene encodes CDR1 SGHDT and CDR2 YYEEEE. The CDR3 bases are TGTGCCAGCAGCTCGCCAGGGAGGTGGGAGACCCAGTACTTC. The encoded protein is CASSSPGRWETQYF.

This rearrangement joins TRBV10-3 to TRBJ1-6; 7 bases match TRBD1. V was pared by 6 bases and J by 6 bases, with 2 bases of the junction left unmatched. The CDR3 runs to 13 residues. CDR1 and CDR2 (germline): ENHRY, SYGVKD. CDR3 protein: CAISGTANSPLHF. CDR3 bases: TGTGCCATCAGCGGGACAGCTAATTCACCCCTCCACTTT.

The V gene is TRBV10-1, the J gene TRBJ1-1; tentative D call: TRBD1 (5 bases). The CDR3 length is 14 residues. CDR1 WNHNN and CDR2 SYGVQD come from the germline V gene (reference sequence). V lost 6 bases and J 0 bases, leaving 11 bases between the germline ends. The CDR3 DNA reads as TGCGCCAGCAGCGCCGGGACGGTGAACACTGAAGCTTTCTTT. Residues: CASSAGTVNTEAFF.

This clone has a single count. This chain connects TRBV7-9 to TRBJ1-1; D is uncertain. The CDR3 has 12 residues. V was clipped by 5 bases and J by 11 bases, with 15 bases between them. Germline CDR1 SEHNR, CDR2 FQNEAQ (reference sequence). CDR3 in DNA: TGTGCCAGCAGCCCCGAAGGGCTCGGGGCTTTCTTT. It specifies CASSPEGLGAFF.

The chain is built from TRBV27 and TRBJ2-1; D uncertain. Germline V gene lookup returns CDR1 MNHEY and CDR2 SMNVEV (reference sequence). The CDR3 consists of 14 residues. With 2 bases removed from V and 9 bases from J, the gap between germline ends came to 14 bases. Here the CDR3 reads CASSLLPIVIEQFF. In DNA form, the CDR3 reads TGTGCCAGCAGTTTACTTCCCATAGTAATTGAGCAGTTCTTC.

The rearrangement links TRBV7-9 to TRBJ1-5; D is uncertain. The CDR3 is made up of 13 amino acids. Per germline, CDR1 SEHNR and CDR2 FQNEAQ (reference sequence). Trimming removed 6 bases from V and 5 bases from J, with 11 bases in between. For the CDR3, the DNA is TGTGCCAGCAGTCCCACGGGTGATCAGCCCCAGCATTTT. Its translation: CASSPTGDQPQHF.

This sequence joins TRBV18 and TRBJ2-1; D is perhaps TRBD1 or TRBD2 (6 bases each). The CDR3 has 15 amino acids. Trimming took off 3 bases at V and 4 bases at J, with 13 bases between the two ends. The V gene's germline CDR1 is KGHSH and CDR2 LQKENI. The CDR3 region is CASSPTRQDYNEQFF. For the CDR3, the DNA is TGTGCCAGCTCACCGACTAGACAGGATTACAATGAGCAGTTCTTC. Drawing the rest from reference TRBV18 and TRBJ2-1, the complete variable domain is NAGVMQNPRHLVRRRGQEARLRCSPMKGHSHVYWYRQLPEEGLKFMVYLQKENIIDESGMPKERFSAEFPKEGPSILRIQQVVRGDSAAYFCASSPTRQDYNEQFFGPGTRLTVL.

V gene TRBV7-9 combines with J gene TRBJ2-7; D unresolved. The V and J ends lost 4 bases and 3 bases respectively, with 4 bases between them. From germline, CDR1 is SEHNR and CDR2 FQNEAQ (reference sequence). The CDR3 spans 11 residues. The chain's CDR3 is CASSYNYEQYF. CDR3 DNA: TGTGCCAGCAGCTACAACTACGAGCAGTACTTC.

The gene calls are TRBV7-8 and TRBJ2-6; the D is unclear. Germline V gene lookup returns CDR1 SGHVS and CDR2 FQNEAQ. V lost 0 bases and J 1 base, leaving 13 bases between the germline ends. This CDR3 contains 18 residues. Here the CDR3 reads CASSLAPVQRSGANVLTF. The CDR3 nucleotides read TGTGCCAGCAGCTTAGCGCCTGTACAGAGATCTGGGGCCAACGTCCTGACTTTC.

As DNA, the CDR3 is TGTGCCAGCAGCTTGGCGAGCGGGAGGAGAGGTGAGCAGTTCTTC. This encodes CASSLASGRRGEQFF. The rearrangement uses TRBV5-5 and TRBJ2-1; 9 nucleotides agree with TRBD2. This CDR3 spans 15 amino acids. Germline V gives CDR1 SGHKS, CDR2 YYEKEE (reference sequence). The trim removed 0 bases at V and 9 bases at J, leaving 7 bases unmatched.

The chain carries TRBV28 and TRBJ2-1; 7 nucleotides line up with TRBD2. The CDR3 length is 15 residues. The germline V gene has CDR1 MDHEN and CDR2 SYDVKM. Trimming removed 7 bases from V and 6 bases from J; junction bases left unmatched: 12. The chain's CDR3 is CASNTREGVGNEQFF. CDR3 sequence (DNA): TGTGCCAGCAATACAAGGGAGGGAGTGGGCAATGAGCAGTTCTTC.

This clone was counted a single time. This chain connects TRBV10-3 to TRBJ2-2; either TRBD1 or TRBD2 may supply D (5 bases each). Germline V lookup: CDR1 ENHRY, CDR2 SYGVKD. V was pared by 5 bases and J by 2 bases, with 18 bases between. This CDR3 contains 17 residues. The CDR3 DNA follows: TGTGCCATCAGTTCGACCAACGGGACGGTAAACACCGGGGAGCTGTTTTTT. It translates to CAISSTNGTVNTGELFF.

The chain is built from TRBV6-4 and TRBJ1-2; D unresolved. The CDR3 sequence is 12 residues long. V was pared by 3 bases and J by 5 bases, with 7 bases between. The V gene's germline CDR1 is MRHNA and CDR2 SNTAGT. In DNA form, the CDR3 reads TGTGCCAGCAGTGAAGCGGGTTATGGCTACACCTTC. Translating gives CASSEAGYGYTF.

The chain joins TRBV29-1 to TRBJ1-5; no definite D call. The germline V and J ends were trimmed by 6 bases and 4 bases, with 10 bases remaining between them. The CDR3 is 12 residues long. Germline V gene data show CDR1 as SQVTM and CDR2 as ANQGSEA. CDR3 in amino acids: CSVSVGNQPQHF. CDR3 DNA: TGCAGCGTCTCGGTTGGGAATCAGCCCCAGCATTTT.

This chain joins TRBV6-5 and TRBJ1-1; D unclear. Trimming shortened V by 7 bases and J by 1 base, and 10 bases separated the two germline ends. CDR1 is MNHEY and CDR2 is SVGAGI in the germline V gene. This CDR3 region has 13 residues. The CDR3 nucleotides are TGTGCCAGCACTCCCCTGCCGAACACTGAAGCTTTCTTT. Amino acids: CASTPLPNTEAFF.

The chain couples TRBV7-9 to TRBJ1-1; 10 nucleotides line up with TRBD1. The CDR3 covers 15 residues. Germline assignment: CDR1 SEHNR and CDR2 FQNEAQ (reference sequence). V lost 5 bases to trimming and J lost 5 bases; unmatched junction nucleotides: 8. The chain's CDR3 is CASSRPGTGDTEAFF. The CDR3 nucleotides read TGTGCCAGCAGCCGTCCCGGGACAGGGGATACTGAAGCTTTCTTT.

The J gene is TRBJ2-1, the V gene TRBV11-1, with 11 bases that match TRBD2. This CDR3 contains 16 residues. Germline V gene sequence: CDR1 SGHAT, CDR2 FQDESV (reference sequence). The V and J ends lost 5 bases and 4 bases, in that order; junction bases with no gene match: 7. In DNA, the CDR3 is TGTGCCAGCAGCACGCTGCTAGCGGGGGGTTACAATGAGCAGTTCTTC. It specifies CASSTLLAGGYNEQFF.